Listed below are T cell receptor beta chains from one sample, sequenced in a study of response to subunit inactivated influenza vaccine. TCRdb re-derived calls from the RT-PCR reads in MiXCR, one entry per CDR3 protein. The table shows fewer than 800,000 distinct CDR3 sequences, with roughly 14% occurring only once. This sample comprised PBMCs from blood, obtained about 12 days after vaccination. The receptor source for this set is a man aged 45-60 years who received an inactivated influenza vaccine. Both conserved end residues are part of each CDR3. D genes are given only for firm matches. Not all rows give a size; the values are once, few, many and, for expanded clones, a class.

cdr3_aa	cdr3_nt	v_call	j_call	clone_size	d_call
CSVDSQGETQYF	TGCAGCGTTGATTCTCAAGGGGAGACCCAGTACTTC	TRBV29-1	TRBJ2-5	-	-
CASGRSSGRAVDTQYF	TGTGCCAGCGGACGGTCTAGCGGGAGGGCCGTAGATACGCAGTATTTT	TRBV4-2	TRBJ2-3	few	TRBD2
CASSLAPTGERHGYTF	TGTGCCAGCAGCTTAGCGCCAACAGGGGAACGTCATGGCTACACCTTC	TRBV7-8	TRBJ1-2	many	TRBD1
CASSQDWAGPGGQYF	TGTGCCAGCAGCCAAGATTGGGCGGGGCCTGGGGGGCAGTACTTC	TRBV4-2	TRBJ2-7	few	-
CASSATGGASYEQYF	TGCGCCAGCAGCGCGACAGGGGGCGCGTCCTACGAGCAGTACTTC	TRBV5-1	TRBJ2-7	few	TRBD1
CASSQTQNTEAFF	TGCGCCAGCAGTCAGACACAGAACACTGAAGCTTTCTTT	TRBV4-3	TRBJ1-1	many	-
CSVADRVAEQYF	TGCAGCGTTGCGGACAGGGTAGCCGAGCAGTACTTC	TRBV29-1	TRBJ2-7	many	TRBD1
CASSPRGGREQYF	TGTGCCAGCAGCCCGCGGGGGGGGCGGGAGCAGTACTTC	TRBV6-1	TRBJ2-7	few	TRBD2
CASRSDDFSYEQYF	TGTGCCAGCAGATCCGATGACTTTTCCTACGAGCAGTACTTC	TRBV5-6	TRBJ2-7	few	-
CSARGAGIANYGYTF	TGCAGTGCTAGGGGGGCGGGGATCGCTAACTATGGCTACACCTTC	TRBV20-1	TRBJ1-2	few	-
CASSLLGQGAWDTEAFF	TGTGCCAGCAGCTTATTGGGACAGGGGGCATGGGATACTGAAGCTTTCTTT	TRBV7-8	TRBJ1-1	few	TRBD1
CASSFGPYNEQFF	TGTGCCAGCAGTTTTGGCCCCTACAATGAGCAGTTCTTC	TRBV12-3/TRBV12-4	TRBJ2-1	many	-
CAISESRDGSYEQYF	TGTGCCATCAGTGAGTCTAGGGACGGCTCTTACGAGCAGTACTTC	TRBV10-3	TRBJ2-7	-	-
CASSLDQNEQFF	TGTGCCAGCAGCTTAGACCAAAATGAGCAGTTCTTC	TRBV7-9	TRBJ2-1	few	-
CASSLQVGGNTIYF	TGTGCCAGCAGCTTACAGGTCGGCGGAAACACCATATATTTT	TRBV7-9	TRBJ1-3	few	-
CASRTSGGNYEQYF	TGTGCCAGCAGAACTAGCGGGGGGAATTACGAGCAGTACTTC	TRBV12-3/TRBV12-4	TRBJ2-7	few	TRBD2